The table lists the clone carrying this TCR beta chain with a few counts. Its matching antigen is unknown. The sample comes from a study of blood T cells in healthy people across ages. General study results and limits: In long-lived donors, naive CD4+ cell counts and diversity exceeded those of aged donors. With age, beta diversity per million T cells declined roughly linearly, significantly by roughly 40.

The donors, healthy Caucasians from Russia, were aged roughly 6 to 90. It was about 9.4 milliliters of peripheral blood that were drawn from each donor. This CDR3 spans 15 amino acids. Trimming pared 5 bases from V and 5 bases from J, leaving 15 bases between. Germline V gene sequence: CDR1 LNHDA, CDR2 SQIVND (reference sequence). A second PCR of 7 to 11 cycles used a sample-barcoded 5' primer and a J-beta primer mix. TCRdb recomputed calls from the 5' RACE reads with MiXCR, one row per CDR3 protein. The sample lists around 1,700,000 distinct CDR3 sequences, 25% to 30% occurring once. The sample consisted of blood. The clonotype originates from a woman in her twenties or thirties in good health. The V call is TRBV19, the J call TRBJ2-2; weak D call: TRBD2 (7 bases). The DNA of the CDR3 is TGTGCCAGTAGTGATGGGGGGGCCGGAACCGGGGAGCTGTTTTTT. Translated: CASSDGGAGTGELFF.